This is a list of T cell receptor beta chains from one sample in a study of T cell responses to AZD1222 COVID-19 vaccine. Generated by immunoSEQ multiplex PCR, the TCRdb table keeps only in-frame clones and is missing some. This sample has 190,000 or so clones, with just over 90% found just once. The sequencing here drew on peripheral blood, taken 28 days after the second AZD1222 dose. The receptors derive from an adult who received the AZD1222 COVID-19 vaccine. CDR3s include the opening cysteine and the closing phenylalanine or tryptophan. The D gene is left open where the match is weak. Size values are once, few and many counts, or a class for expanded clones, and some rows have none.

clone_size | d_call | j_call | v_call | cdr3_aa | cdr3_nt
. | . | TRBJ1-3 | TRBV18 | CASSPAAGAGNTIYF | TGTGCCAGCTCACCTGCAGCAGGGGCTGGAAACACCATATATTTT
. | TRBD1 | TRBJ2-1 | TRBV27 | CASSLSPHWTGARNEQFF | TGTGCCAGCAGTTTATCCCCCCATTGGACAGGGGCAAGGAATGAGCAGTTCTTC
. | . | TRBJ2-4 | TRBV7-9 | CASSPSQGSLAKNIQYF | TGTGCCAGCAGCCCCTCTCAGGGCTCCTTAGCCAAAAACATTCAGTACTTC
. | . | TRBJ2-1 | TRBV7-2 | CASTGPSSYNEQFF | TGTGCCAGCACCGGACCAAGCTCCTACAATGAGCAGTTCTTC
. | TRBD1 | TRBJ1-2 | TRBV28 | CASRSTTGFGGYTF | TGTGCCAGCCGCTCCACGACAGGGTTTGGCGGCTACACCTTC
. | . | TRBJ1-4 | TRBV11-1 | CASSFGVLREKLFF | TGTGCCAGCAGCTTCGGAGTTTTAAGGGAAAAACTGTTTTTT
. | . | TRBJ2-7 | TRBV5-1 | CASSFTGNEQYF | TGCGCCAGCAGCTTCACTGGAAACGAGCAGTACTTC
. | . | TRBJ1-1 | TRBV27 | CASSHLGPRRAFF | TGTGCCAGCAGCCACCTAGGGCCCCGCAGAGCTTTCTTT
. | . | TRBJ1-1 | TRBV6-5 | CASLRTIESEAFF | TGTGCCAGCCTTAGGACGATTGAGTCCGAAGCTTTCTTT
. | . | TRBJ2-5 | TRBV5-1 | CASSPSQETQYF | TGCGCCAGCAGCCCATCTCAAGAGACCCAGTACTTC
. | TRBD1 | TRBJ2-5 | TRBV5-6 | CASIQTGLIGETQYF | TGTGCCAGCATCCAGACAGGGCTAATCGGAGAGACCCAGTACTTC
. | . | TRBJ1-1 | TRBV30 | CAWSVQPGTEAFF | TGTGCCTGGAGTGTACAGCCGGGCACTGAAGCTTTCTTT
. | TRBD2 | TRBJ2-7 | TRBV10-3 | CAISGLAETRGHEQYF | TGTGCCATCAGTGGCCTAGCGGAAACGAGGGGCCACGAGCAGTACTTC
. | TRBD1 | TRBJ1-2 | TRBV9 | CASSVYAWQGERGGYTF | TGTGCCAGCAGCGTATATGCTTGGCAGGGGGAACGAGGTGGCTACACCTTC
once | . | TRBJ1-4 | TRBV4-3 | CASSQGAGGREKLFF | TGCGCCAGCAGCCAAGGGGCCGGGGGGCGTGAAAAACTGTTTTTT
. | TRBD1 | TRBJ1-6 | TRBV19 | CASSLTGGNSPLHF | TGTGCCAGTAGTCTAACAGGGGGGAATTCACCCCTCCACTTT
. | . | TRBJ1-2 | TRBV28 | CASSLTGAENNYGYTF | TGTGCCAGCAGTTTAACCGGGGCGGAAAATAACTATGGCTACACCTTC
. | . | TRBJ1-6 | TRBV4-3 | CASSQSSTNYNSPLHF | TGCGCCAGCAGCCAATCTAGCACGAATTATAATTCACCCCTCCACTTT
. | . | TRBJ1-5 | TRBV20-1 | CSASHRGNGQPQHF | TGCAGTGCTAGTCATCGAGGGAACGGTCAGCCCCAGCATTTT
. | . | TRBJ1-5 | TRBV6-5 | CASSKQGPQHF | TGTGCCAGCAGTAAACAGGGTCCCCAGCATTTT
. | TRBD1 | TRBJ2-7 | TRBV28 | CASSFDRGYEQYF | TGTGCCAGCAGTTTCGACAGGGGATACGAGCAGTACTTC
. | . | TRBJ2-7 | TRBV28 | CASAVPGRGYEQYF | TGTGCCAGCGCAGTTCCGGGCAGGGGCTACGAGCAGTACTTC
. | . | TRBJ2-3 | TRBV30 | CAWGRSGGDTQYF | TGTGCCTGGGGCAGGAGTGGGGGAGATACGCAGTATTTT
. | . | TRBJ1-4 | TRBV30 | CAWSVGGPGGNEKLFF | TGTGCCTGGAGTGTAGGAGGGCCCGGAGGTAATGAAAAACTGTTTTTT
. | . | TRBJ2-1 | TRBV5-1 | CASSLVQGREGNEQFF | TGCGCCAGCAGCTTGGTACAGGGAAGGGAGGGCAATGAGCAGTTCTTC
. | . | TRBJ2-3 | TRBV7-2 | CASSLDTGLTDTQYF | TGTGCCAGCAGCTTAGATACAGGCCTCACAGATACGCAGTATTTT
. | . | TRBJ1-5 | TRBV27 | CASSMFRGNQPQHF | TGTGCCAGCAGTATGTTCCGGGGCAATCAGCCCCAGCATTTT
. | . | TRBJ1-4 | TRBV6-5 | CASSYSRVGLNEKLFF | TGTGCCAGCAGTTACTCCAGGGTGGGGTTAAATGAAAAACTGTTTTTT
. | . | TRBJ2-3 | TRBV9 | CASSVTGRTDTQYF | TGTGCCAGCAGCGTAACAGGGCGCACAGATACGCAGTATTTT
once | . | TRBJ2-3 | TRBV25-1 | CATRKDTQYF | TGTGCCACCCGGAAGGATACGCAGTATTTT
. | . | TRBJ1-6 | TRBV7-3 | CASSLRQTSPLHF | TGTGCCAGCAGCTTACGGCAGACTTCACCCCTCCACTTT
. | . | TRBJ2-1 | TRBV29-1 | CSVDRKGVSYNEQFF | TGCAGCGTTGACCGAAAGGGGGTCTCCTACAATGAGCAGTTCTTC
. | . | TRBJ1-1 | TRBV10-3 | CAISESPLLQQNTEAFF | TGTGCCATCAGTGAGTCGCCTCTACTACAGCAGAACACTGAAGCTTTCTTT
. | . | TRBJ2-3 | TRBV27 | CASSLNGVDTQYF | TGTGCCAGCAGTTTAAATGGGGTGGATACGCAGTATTTT
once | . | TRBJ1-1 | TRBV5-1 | CASSLALPQGTNTEAFF | TGCGCCAGCAGCTTGGCCCTTCCTCAGGGGACAAACACTGAAGCTTTCTTT
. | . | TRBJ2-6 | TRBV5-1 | CASSQTVVSGANVLTF | TGCGCCAGCAGCCAGACCGTCGTATCTGGGGCCAACGTCCTGACTTTC
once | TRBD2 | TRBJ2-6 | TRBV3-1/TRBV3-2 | CASSQTTSGTGANVLTF | TGTGCCAGCAGCCAAACGACTAGCGGGACTGGGGCCAACGTCCTGACTTTC
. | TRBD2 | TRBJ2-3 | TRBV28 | CASSPGGTSGRKGDTQYF | TGTGCCAGCAGCCCAGGGGGGACTAGCGGGAGGAAGGGGGATACGCAGTATTTT
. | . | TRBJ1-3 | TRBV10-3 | CAINPGNTIYF | TGTGCCATCAACCCTGGAAACACCATATATTTT
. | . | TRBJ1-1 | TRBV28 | CASSLGGNRIRNTEAFF | TGTGCCAGCAGTTTAGGAGGGAACAGAATACGGAACACTGAAGCTTTCTTT
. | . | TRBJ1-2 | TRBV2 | CAGFPGREAGYTF | TGTGCCGGGTTCCCCGGCAGGGAGGCTGGCTACACCTTC
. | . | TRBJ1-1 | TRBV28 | CASSLSLRGNTEAFF | TGTGCCAGCAGTTTATCACTGCGGGGGAACACTGAAGCTTTCTTT
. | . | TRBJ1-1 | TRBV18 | CASSPLRTERALNTEAFF | TGTGCCAGCTCACCACTAAGGACAGAGAGAGCCCTGAACACTGAAGCTTTCTTT
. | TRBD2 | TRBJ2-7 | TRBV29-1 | CSGRGSGGTYEQYF | TGCAGCGGTCGGGGGTCGGGAGGGACCTACGAGCAGTACTTC
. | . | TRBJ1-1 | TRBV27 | CASSLNPYTEAFF | TGTGCCAGCAGTTTGAACCCGTACACTGAAGCTTTCTTT
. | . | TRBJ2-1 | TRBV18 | CASSPRQSSYNEQFF | TGTGCCAGCTCACCAAGGCAAAGCTCCTACAATGAGCAGTTCTTC